This entry lists 21 T cell receptor beta chains sequenced from one sample in a study of shared clonotypes between healthy human individuals. The method was immunoSEQ multiplex PCR; TCRdb's version includes in-frame clones alone and lacks a portion of them. This sample carries some 2.1 million clones, roughly 95% of them seen once, and the ten largest clones take approximately 1.6%. The naive CD8 population came from CD45RO-negative cells selected for CCR7, without terminally differentiated effector memory CD45RA+ cells. Sequencing was carried out using naive CD8+ T cells from PBMCs. These receptors originate from a man between 18 and 35 years old in good health. Some clones in this sample may be carry-over from other donors' samples.

The gene calls are TRBV28 and TRBJ2-2, with 7 bases that match TRBD2. This CDR3 has 14 residues. The V gene's germline CDR1 is MDHEN and CDR2 SYDVKM. V lost 5 bases and J lost 7; bases outside the gene matches: 7. For the CDR3, the DNA is TGTGCCAGCAGTACTACTAGCGACGGCGGGGAGCTGTTTTTT. This sequence encodes CASSTTSDGGELFF.

The chain combines TRBV4-1 with TRBJ1-4; D remains unclear. Trimming took off 2 bases at V and 8 bases at J, with 9 bases between the two ends. Germline CDR1 reads MGHRA; CDR2 reads YSYEKL. The CDR3 runs 13 residues. As DNA, the CDR3 is TGCGCCAGCAGCCAACACGAGGAGGAAAAACTGTTTTTT. This gives the protein CASSQHEEEKLFF.

This chain links TRBV4-1 with TRBJ1-1, with TRBD1 identical over 7 bases. Germline CDR1 is MGHRA and CDR2 is YSYEKL. CDR3 size: 14 residues. The V segment lost 5 bases and the J segment 4 bases; nucleotides outside the gene matches: 7. In DNA, the CDR3 is TGCGCCAGCAGCACCCGGACAGGAGGCACTGAAGCTTTCTTT. Its translation is CASSTRTGGTEAFF.

Only one count was recorded for this clone. Distinct nucleotide sequences in the sample also encode this CDR3. The chain carries TRBV6-5 and TRBJ1-4; D is perhaps TRBD1 (5 bases). V lost 6 bases to trimming and J lost 7 bases, with 12 bases between them. CDR3 size: 13 residues. Germline V gene sequence: CDR1 MNHEY, CDR2 SVGAGI. The CDR3 reads CASSPLRGEKLFF. The CDR3, as DNA: TGTGCCAGCAGCCCCCTGAGGGGTGAAAAACTGTTTTTT.

The rearrangement joins TRBV27 to TRBJ2-1; TRBD2 agrees at 12 bases. Looked up from germline, CDR1 is MNHEY and CDR2 is SMNVEV (reference sequence). The CDR3 consists of 17 residues. V gave up 2 bases and J gave up 5 bases; unmatched junction bases: 7. CDR3 bases: TGTGCCAGCAGTTTAGGGGCTAGCGGGAGGGCTAACAATGAGCAGTTCTTC. It codes for CASSLGASGRANNEQFF.

In this sample, this clone turned up once. V and J are TRBV27 and TRBJ2-3; D call uncertain. The germline V gene encodes CDR1 MNHEY and CDR2 SMNVEV (reference sequence). The CDR3 consists of 16 residues. Trimming shortened V by 2 bases and J by 0 bases, and 12 bases separated the two germline ends. CDR3: CASSLTSLLSTDTQYF. DNA for the CDR3: TGTGCCAGCAGTTTAACCAGCCTCCTTAGCACAGATACGCAGTATTTT.

The chain couples TRBV5-1 to TRBJ2-1, with D unclear. This CDR3 is 12 amino acids long. CDR1 is SGHRS and CDR2 is YFSETQ in the germline V gene. V shed 3 bases and J shed 7 bases, with 8 bases lying between them. CDR3 DNA: TGCGCCAGCAGCTCGGACGGGAATGAGCAGTTCTTC. Its protein product is CASSSDGNEQFF.

CDR3 amino acids: CASSPSRDEKLFF. The CDR3 DNA follows: TGCGCCAGCAGCCCGAGTAGGGATGAAAAACTGTTTTTT. The chain uses TRBV4-1 and TRBJ1-4; D uncertain. Between the trimmed V and J ends, which lost 4 bases and 6 bases, there was a span of 9 bases. The CDR3 contains 13 residues. Looked up from germline, CDR1 is MGHRA and CDR2 is YSYEKL.

The J gene is TRBJ1-5, the V gene TRBV11-3; possibly TRBD1 for D (6 bases). Germline V gives CDR1 SGHNT, CDR2 YENEEA. Trimming took off 5 bases at V and 1 base at J, with 21 bases between the two ends. This CDR3 is built from 18 residues. This CDR3 reads CASSDPRDTASSNQPQHF. CDR3 DNA: TGTGCCAGCAGCGATCCGCGGGACACGGCTTCGAGCAATCAGCCCCAGCATTTT.

The chain recombines TRBV10-3 with TRBJ2-7; TRBD1 matches 10 bases. CDR1 is ENHRY and CDR2 is SYGVKD in the germline V gene. Trimming cost V 6 bases and J 2 bases; bases outside gene matches: 10. This CDR3 spans 16 amino acids. CDR3 sequence: CAISEIDRGLPYEQYF. DNA for the CDR3: TGTGCCATCAGCGAAATCGACAGGGGGCTTCCCTACGAGCAGTACTTC.

This chain joins TRBV6-5 and TRBJ2-7; D possibly uses TRBD1 or TRBD2 (5 bases each). CDR1 MNHEY and CDR2 SVGAGI come from the germline V gene. The CDR3 contains 13 residues. The V end was cut by 8 bases, the J end by 5 bases, with 16 bases between. CDR3 sequence: CASSPGPLNEQYF. DNA for the CDR3: TGTGCCAGCTCCCCGGGACCGCTAAACGAGCAGTACTTC.

The gene calls are TRBV28 and TRBJ2-3; D not resolved. Germline V gene sequence: CDR1 MDHEN, CDR2 SYDVKM. Trimming removed 5 bases at V and 0 bases at J, with 12 bases between. This CDR3 has 15 amino acids. CDR3 in amino acids: CASSMYSGSTDTQYF. As DNA, the CDR3 is TGTGCCAGCAGTATGTACAGTGGAAGCACAGATACGCAGTATTTT.

This rearrangement joins TRBV27 to TRBJ1-4; TRBD1 matches 10 bases. This CDR3 is built from 15 residues. The V gene end was trimmed by 5 bases and the J gene end by 5 bases; junction bases not matched to a gene: 5. CDR1 is MNHEY, CDR2 SMNVEV, per germline (reference sequence). The CDR3 spells CASSPRTGGNEKLFF. The DNA for the CDR3 is TGTGCCAGCAGTCCCCGGACAGGGGGGAATGAAAAACTGTTTTTT.

In its sample, this clone was seen once. The chain is built from TRBV7-9 and TRBJ2-3; TRBD2 agrees at 12 bases. Germline CDR1 is SEHNR and CDR2 is FQNEAQ (reference sequence). V was pared by 2 bases and J by 5 bases, with 5 bases of the junction left unmatched. The CDR3 consists of 16 residues. CDR3 loop: CASSLPTSGGKDTQYF. The CDR3 DNA sequence: TGTGCCAGCAGCTTACCAACTAGCGGGGGGAAAGATACGCAGTATTTT. Combining the CDR3 with reference TRBV7-9 and TRBJ2-3 gives the whole variable domain DTGVSQNPRHKITKRGQNVTFRCDPISEHNRLYWYRQTLGQGPEFLTYFQNEAQLEKSRLLSDRFSAERPKGSFSTLEIQRTEQGDSAMYLCASSLPTSGGKDTQYFGPGTRLTVL.

The chain links TRBV29-1 to TRBJ1-1; TRBD1 is a possible D gene (6 bases). V gave up 7 bases and J gave up 0 bases, with 15 bases separating them. The germline V gene has CDR1 SQVTM and CDR2 ANQGSEA. The CDR3 spans 14 residues. The CDR3 DNA reads as TGCAGCGAAACACGACAGGACCTGAACACTGAAGCTTTCTTT. Its translation: CSETRQDLNTEAFF.

V is TRBV30 and J is TRBJ2-2; 9 bases map to TRBD2. With V trimmed by 5 bases and J by 2 bases, 6 bases remained unmatched. Germline CDR1 reads GTSNPN; CDR2 reads SVGIG (reference sequence). This CDR3 is built from 15 residues. CDR3 in amino acids: CAWCSGRANTGELFF. CDR3 nucleotide sequence: TGTGCCTGGTGTAGCGGGAGAGCCAACACCGGGGAGCTGTTTTTT. Using reference TRBV30 and TRBJ2-2 for the parts outside the CDR3, the full variable domain is SQTIHQWPATLVQPVGSPLSLECTVEGTSNPNLYWYRQAAGRGLQLLFYSVGIGQISSEVPQNLSASRPQDRQFILSSKKLLLSDSGFYLCAWCSGRANTGELFFGEGSRLTVL.

This clone was seen a single time. The rearrangement links TRBV23-1 to TRBJ1-5; 10 bases align to TRBD1. TRBV23-1 is classed as an ORF, of uncertain function. With V trimmed by 0 bases and J by 4 bases, 9 bases remained unmatched. This CDR3 is built from 18 residues. This chain's CDR3 is CASSQSIGTGAGNQPQHF. The CDR3 coding sequence is TGCGCCAGCAGTCAATCGATTGGGACAGGGGCCGGTAATCAGCCCCAGCATTTT.

V is TRBV19 and J is TRBJ2-3; TRBD1 matches at 8 bases. V trimming: 9 bases; J trimming: 0 bases; junction bases outside the gene matches: 5. Germline assignment: CDR1 LNHDA and CDR2 SQIVND (reference sequence). The CDR3 extends over 14 amino acids. CDR3 in amino acids: CARTRGRSTDTQYF. Here the CDR3 DNA reads TGTGCCAGAACCAGGGGGCGCAGCACAGATACGCAGTATTTT.

CDR3 sequence: CASSYGAGGFNEQFF. CDR3 sequence (DNA): TGTGCCAGCAGTTACGGGGCAGGGGGGTTCAATGAGCAGTTCTTC. This chain uses TRBV6-5 with TRBJ2-1; TRBD1 is a possible D gene (7 bases). Trimming pared 2 bases from V and 6 bases from J, leaving 14 bases between. Germline V lookup: CDR1 MNHEY, CDR2 SVGAGI. This CDR3 has 15 amino acids.

V usage is TRBV7-2 and J usage is TRBJ2-2; D could derive from TRBD1 or TRBD2 (5 bases each). Per the germline V gene, CDR1 is SGHTA and CDR2 is FQGNSA. V lost 1 base, J lost 6 bases, and 18 bases lay in between. The CDR3 sequence is 17 residues long. DNA of the CDR3: TGTGCCAGCAGCTTAGGGGCCGGGACCATCGTCGCCGGGGAGCTGTTTTTT. Protein product: CASSLGAGTIVAGELFF. Full variable domain (remainder filled in from reference TRBV7-2 and TRBJ2-2): GAGVSQSPSNKVTEKGKDVELRCDPISGHTALYWYRQSLGQGLEFLIYFQGNSAPDKSGLPSDRFSAERTGGSVSTLTIQRTQQEDSAVYLCASSLGAGTIVAGELFFGEGSRLTVL.

V usage is TRBV4-3 and J usage is TRBJ2-7; TRBD1 agrees at 8 bases. The CDR3 runs to 15 residues. Unmatched junction bases numbered 9, after V lost 4 bases and J lost 4 bases. CDR1 LGHNA and CDR2 YSLEER come from the germline V gene. CDR3 nucleotide sequence: TGCGCCAGCAGCCCTAACGACAGGGGAGATTACGAGCAGTACTTC. Translating it yields CASSPNDRGDYEQYF.